This entry concerns a single TCR beta chain. The CDR3 consists of 16 residues. The V gene's germline CDR1 is SEHNR and CDR2 FQNEAQ (reference sequence). V was cut by 2 bases and J by 5 bases, with 18 bases left in between. This sample was included in a study of T cells after yellow fever vaccination. Whole-study context: SMART-Seq v4 Ultra Low Input prepared the low-cell-number fractions. Study conclusions and caveats: FACS-sorted repertoires could contain abundant clonotypes contaminating from the bulk population. Clones from primary vaccination mostly reappeared after the booster (96% CD4, over 85% CD8). Weaker overall was a secondary response that nonetheless peaked faster, on day 5 versus 15.

TCRdb independently ran MiXCR on the 5' RACE reads; one entry per CDR3 protein. The sample records 45,000 to 60,000 distinct CDR3 sequences, 6.6% being singletons. Here the sequenced sample was CD8+ T cells not binding an NS4B(214-222) dextramer, sorted from PBMCs, taken about 49 days after the first yellow fever vaccination. This chain connects TRBV7-9 to TRBJ1-1, with TRBD1 as a possible D gene (5 bases). This receptor was taken from a man in his late teens or twenties who received the YFV17D yellow fever vaccine. CDR3 amino acids: CASSLPSGGGDTEAFF. Written as DNA, the CDR3 is TGTGCCAGCAGCTTACCTTCGGGGGGTGGCGATACTGAAGCTTTCTTT. The full variable domain, with the rest looked up from reference TRBV7-9 and TRBJ1-1, is DTGVSQNPRHKITKRGQNVTFRCDPISEHNRLYWYRQTLGQGPEFLTYFQNEAQLEKSRLLSDRFSAERPKGSFSTLEIQRTEQGDSAMYLCASSLPSGGGDTEAFFGQGTRLTVV.